This TCR beta chain derives from a study of identical twins. This clonotype was counted many times. The antigen is unknown. Trimming removed 3 bases from V and 5 bases from J; junction bases left unmatched: 3. Germline CDR1 reads DFQATT; CDR2 reads SNEGSKA (reference sequence). The CDR3 covers 13 residues. TCRdb used MiXCR to reprocess the 5' RACE reads, holding one entry per CDR3 protein. The sample comprises 550,000 to 700,000 distinct CDR3 sequences, more than 9% of which are singletons, and roughly 3.2% rests with the top ten. Study findings and constraints: Cross-sectional statistical analysis was relied on for the conclusions, without the same donors being followed.

These data also formed part of another study, on yellow fever vaccine responses in identical twins.

The clonotype was recovered from a woman aged 18 to 35 in good health. The sequencing sample was made of PBMCs. The chain has TRBV20-1 and TRBJ2-5; 10 bases agree with TRBD1. As DNA, the CDR3 is TGCAGTGCTAGTGTGACAGGGGGCGAGACCCAGTACTTC. It yields the protein CSASVTGGETQYF.